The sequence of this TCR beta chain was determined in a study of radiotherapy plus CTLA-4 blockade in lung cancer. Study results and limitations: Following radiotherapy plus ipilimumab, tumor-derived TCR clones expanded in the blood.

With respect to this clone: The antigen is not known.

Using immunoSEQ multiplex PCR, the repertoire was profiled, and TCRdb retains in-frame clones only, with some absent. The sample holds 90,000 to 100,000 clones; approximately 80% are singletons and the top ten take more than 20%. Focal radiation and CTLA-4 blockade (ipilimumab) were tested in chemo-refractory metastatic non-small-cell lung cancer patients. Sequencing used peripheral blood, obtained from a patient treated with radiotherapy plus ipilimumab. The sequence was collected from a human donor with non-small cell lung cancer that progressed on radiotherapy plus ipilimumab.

CDR3 in amino acids: CASNKRENTGELFF. CDR3 DNA: TGCGCCAGCAACAAGCGGGAGAACACCGGGGAGCTGTTTTTT. The chain couples TRBV5-1 to TRBJ2-2; 7 positions match TRBD2. The CDR3 extends over 14 amino acids. The V gene end was trimmed by 6 bases and the J gene end by 1 base; junction bases not matched to a gene: 3. Germline V lookup: CDR1 SGHRS, CDR2 YFSETQ.